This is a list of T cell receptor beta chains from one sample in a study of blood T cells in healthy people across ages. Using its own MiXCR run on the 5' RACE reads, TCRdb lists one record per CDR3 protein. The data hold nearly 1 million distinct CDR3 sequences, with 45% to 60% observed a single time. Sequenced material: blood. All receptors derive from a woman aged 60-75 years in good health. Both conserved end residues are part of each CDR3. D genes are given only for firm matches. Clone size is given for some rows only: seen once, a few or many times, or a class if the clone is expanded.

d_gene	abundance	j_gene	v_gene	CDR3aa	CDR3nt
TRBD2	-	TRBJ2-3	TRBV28	CASSLAGTSGDTDTQYF	TGTGCCAGCAGTCTCGCCGGGACTAGCGGGGACACAGATACGCAGTATTTT
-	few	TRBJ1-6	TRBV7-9	CASSSAGTGNSPLHF	TGTGCCAGCAGCTCTGCCGGGACGGGGAATTCACCCCTCCACTTT
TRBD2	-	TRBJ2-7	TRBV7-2	CASSRGELVHGEQYF	TGTGCCAGCAGCCGGGGGGAGCTAGTCCATGGTGAGCAGTACTTC
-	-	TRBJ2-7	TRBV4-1	CASSQEEGSSYEQYF	TGCGCCAGCAGCCAAGAAGAAGGGAGCTCCTACGAGCAGTACTTC
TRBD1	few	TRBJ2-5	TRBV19	CASTQDRGETQYF	TGTGCCAGTACCCAGGACAGGGGTGAGACCCAGTACTTC
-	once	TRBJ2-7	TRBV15	CATSSPHRGEQYF	TGTGCCACCAGCAGCCCCCACAGAGGGGAGCAGTACTTC
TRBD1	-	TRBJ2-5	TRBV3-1	CASSPHLGQGAGETQYF	TGTGCCAGCAGCCCTCATCTAGGACAGGGGGCTGGGGAGACCCAGTACTTC
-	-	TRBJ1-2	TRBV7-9	CASSLVSLKYPFGAYGYTF	TGTGCCAGCAGCTTAGTTTCTCTCAAATATCCATTTGGGGCCTATGGCTACACCTTC
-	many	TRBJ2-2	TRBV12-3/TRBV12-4	CASSLKNTGELFF	TGTGCCAGCAGTTTAAAGAACACCGGGGAGCTGTTTTTT
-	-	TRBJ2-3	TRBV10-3	CAISERGGLTDTQYF	TGTGCCATCAGTGAAAGGGGGGGACTCACAGATACGCAGTATTTT
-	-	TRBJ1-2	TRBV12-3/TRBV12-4	CASSYSLNGYTF	TGTGCCAGCAGTTACTCATTGAATGGCTACACCTTC
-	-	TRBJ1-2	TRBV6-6	CASRLQGSYTF	TGTGCCAGCAGACTTCAGGGTAGCTACACCTTC
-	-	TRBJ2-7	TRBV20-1	CSARTRESTRHLEQYF	TGCAGTGCTAGAACTCGGGAGAGTACTAGGCACCTCGAGCAGTACTTC
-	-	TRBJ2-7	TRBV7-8	CASSPRGAANEQYF	TGTGCCAGCAGCCCACGGGGAGCGGCTAATGAGCAGTACTTC
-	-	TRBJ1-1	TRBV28	CASSLWGGEAFF	TGTGCCAGCAGTTTATGGGGCGGGGAGGCTTTCTTT
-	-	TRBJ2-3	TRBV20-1	CSARGGRTDTQYF	TGCAGTGCTAGAGGGGGCCGCACAGATACGCAGTATTTT
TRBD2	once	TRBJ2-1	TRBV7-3	CASSSTAGDYNEQFF	TGTGCCAGCAGCTCCACTGCGGGAGACTACAATGAGCAGTTCTTC
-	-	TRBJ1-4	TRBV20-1	CSGGTTTNEKLFF	TGCAGTGGTGGTACGACAACTAATGAAAAACTGTTTTTT
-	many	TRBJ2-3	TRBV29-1	CSAKLFGSTDTQYF	TGCAGCGCCAAATTATTTGGTAGCACAGATACGCAGTATTTT
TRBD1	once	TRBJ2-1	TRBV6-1	CASSKPSGGTWNEQFF	TGTGCCAGCAGTAAACCGTCAGGGGGTACATGGAATGAGCAGTTCTTC
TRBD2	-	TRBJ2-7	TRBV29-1	CSAGASGSEQYF	TGCAGCGCCGGGGCTAGCGGGAGCGAGCAGTACTTC
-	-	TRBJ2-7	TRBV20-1	CSALARSYNEQYF	TGCAGTGCTCTCGCGCGGTCCTACAACGAGCAGTACTTC
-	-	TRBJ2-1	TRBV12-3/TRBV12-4	CASSFGGPGRNSYNEQFF	TGTGCCAGCAGTTTCGGAGGGCCGGGGCGGAATTCCTACAATGAGCAGTTCTTC
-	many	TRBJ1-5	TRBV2	CASSLHRGRVYQPQHF	TGTGCCAGCAGTCTCCACCGGGGGCGAGTATATCAGCCCCAGCATTTT
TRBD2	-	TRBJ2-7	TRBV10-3	CAISKGLRELNYEQYF	TGTGCCATCAGTAAGGGGTTGCGGGAGCTGAACTACGAGCAGTACTTC
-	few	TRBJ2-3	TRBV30	CAWSVSGATDTQYF	TGTGCCTGGAGTGTATCGGGGGCCACAGATACGCAGTATTTT
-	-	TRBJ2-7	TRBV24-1	CATSDFRANEQYF	TGTGCCACCAGTGATTTCAGGGCCAATGAGCAGTACTTC
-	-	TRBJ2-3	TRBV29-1	CSVGESEEPSTDTQYF	TGCAGCGTTGGAGAGAGTGAGGAACCTAGCACAGATACGCAGTATTTT
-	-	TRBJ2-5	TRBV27	CASGEYQETQYF	TGTGCCAGCGGGGAATACCAAGAGACCCAGTACTTC
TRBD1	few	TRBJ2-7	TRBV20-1	CSAILTGINGEQYF	TGCAGTGCCATCTTGACAGGGATAAACGGCGAGCAGTACTTC
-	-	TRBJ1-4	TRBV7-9	CASSPGPMFGNEKLFF	TGTGCCAGCAGCCCGGGACCGATGTTCGGTAATGAAAAACTGTTTTTT
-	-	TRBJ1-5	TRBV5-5	CASSLLLQNQPQHF	TGTGCCAGCAGCTTGCTGCTACAAAATCAGCCCCAGCATTTT
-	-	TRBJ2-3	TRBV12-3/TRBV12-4	CASSPTREIDTQYF	TGTGCCAGCAGCCCCACTAGGGAAATAGATACGCAGTATTTT
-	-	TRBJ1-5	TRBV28	CASSFLSTHRPQPQHF	TGTGCCAGCAGTTTTTTATCGACCCATCGGCCCCAGCCCCAGCATTTT
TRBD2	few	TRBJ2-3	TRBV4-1	CASRGLAGVGDTQYF	TGCGCCAGCAGGGGGCTAGCGGGAGTTGGTGATACGCAGTATTTT
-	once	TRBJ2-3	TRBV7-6	CASSPRKRGSNTDTQYF	TGTGCCAGCAGCCCTCGTAAAAGGGGCTCCAACACAGATACGCAGTATTTT
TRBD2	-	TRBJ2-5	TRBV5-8	CASSLGRLAGEETQYF	TGTGCCAGCAGCTTGGGGCGACTAGCGGGAGAAGAGACCCAGTACTTC
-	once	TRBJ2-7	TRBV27	CASSFDESYEQYF	TGTGCCAGCAGTTTCGACGAATCGTACGAGCAGTACTTC
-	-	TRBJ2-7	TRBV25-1	CASSEYGTLDGHYEQYF	TGTGCCAGCAGTGAATATGGGACCCTTGACGGCCACTACGAGCAGTACTTC
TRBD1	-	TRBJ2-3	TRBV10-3	CAISDGQGDTQYF	TGTGCCATCAGTGACGGACAGGGTGATACGCAGTATTTT
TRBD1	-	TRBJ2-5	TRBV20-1	CSADDREGTQYF	TGCAGTGCTGACGACAGGGAAGGGACCCAGTACTTC
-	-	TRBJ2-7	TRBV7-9	CASSLGIGSPYNEQYF	TGTGCCAGCAGCTTAGGTATTGGGAGCCCCTACAATGAGCAGTACTTC
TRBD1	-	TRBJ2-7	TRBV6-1	CASSEDPVWTGAHEQYF	TGTGCCAGCAGTGAAGATCCTGTATGGACAGGGGCCCACGAGCAGTACTTC